This T cell receptor beta chain appears in the sequencing data of a study of identical twins. This clonotype was found a few times. TCRdb analysed the 5' RACE reads with MiXCR anew, one entry per CDR3 protein. In the table there are under 900,000 distinct CDR3 sequences, around a sixth of which are singletons. Germline V gene sequence: CDR1 LNHNV, CDR2 YYDKDF (reference sequence). CDR3 length: 16 amino acids. V shed 6 bases, J shed 4 bases, and the junction held 10 bases outside the gene matches. This sample also belongs to another study, concerning T cells expressing NK-cell markers. That study reports: Seven sequenced donors out of eight were HCMV-seropositive, one seronegative. Several experiments employed an anti-gamma-delta TCR antibody to confine sorting to alpha-beta TCR T cells.

The TCR sequence derives from a woman aged 18-35 years in good health. The chain links TRBV15 to TRBJ2-5; 11 nucleotides align to TRBD2. Material: PBMCs. The CDR3 nucleotides are TGTGCCACCAGTACCTTGATAGCGGGGGGGCCAGAGACCCAGTACTTC. Protein product: CATSTLIAGGPETQYF.